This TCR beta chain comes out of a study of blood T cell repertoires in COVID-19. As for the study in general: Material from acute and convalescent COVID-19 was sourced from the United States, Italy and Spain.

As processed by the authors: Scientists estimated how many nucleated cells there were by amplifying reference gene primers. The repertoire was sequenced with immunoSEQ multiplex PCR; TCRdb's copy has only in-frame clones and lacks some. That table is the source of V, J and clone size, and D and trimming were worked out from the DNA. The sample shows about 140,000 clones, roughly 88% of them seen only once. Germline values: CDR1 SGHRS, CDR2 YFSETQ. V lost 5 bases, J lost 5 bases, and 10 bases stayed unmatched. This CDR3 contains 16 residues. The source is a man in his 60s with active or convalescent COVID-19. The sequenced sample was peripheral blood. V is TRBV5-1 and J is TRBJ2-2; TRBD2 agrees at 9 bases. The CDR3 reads CASRAGTSFGTGELFF. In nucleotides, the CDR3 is TGCGCCAGCAGAGCCGGGACTAGCTTCGGGACCGGGGAGCTGTTTTTT.